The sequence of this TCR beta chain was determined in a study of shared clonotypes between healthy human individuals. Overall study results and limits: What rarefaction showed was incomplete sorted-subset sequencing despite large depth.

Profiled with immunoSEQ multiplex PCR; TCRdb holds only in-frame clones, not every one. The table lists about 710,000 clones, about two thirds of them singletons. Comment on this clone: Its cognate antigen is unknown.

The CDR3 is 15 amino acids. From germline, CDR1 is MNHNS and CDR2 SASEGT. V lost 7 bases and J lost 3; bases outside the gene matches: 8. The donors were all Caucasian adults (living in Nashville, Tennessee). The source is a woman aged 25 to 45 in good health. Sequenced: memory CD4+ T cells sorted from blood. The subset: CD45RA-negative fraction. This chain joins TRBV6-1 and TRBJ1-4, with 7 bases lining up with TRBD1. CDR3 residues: CASTQTQGANEKLFF. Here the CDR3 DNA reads TGTGCCAGCACCCAGACCCAGGGGGCTAATGAAAAACTGTTTTTT.